The entry that follows covers one TCR beta chain sequence. This sample is drawn from a study of T cells expressing NK-cell markers. Germline CDR1 and CDR2: LGHNA and YNFKEQ. CDR3 length equals 14 residues. No DNA is given; TCRdb re-called the 5' RACE reads and lists each CDR3 protein once. The sample has fewer than 300,000 distinct CDR3 sequences; the top ten hold around 4.3%. Sequencing used blood T cells: a sorted CD56 or NKG2C T cell subset, CD4+ or CD8+ T cells, or bulk PBMC T cells (not recorded which). J is TRBJ1-1 and V is TRBV4-2; the TCRdb D gene call, TRBD1, has no DNA to confirm it. The receptor was isolated from a woman between 18 and 70 years old in good health. CDR3 amino acids: CASQTMGQNTEAFF.